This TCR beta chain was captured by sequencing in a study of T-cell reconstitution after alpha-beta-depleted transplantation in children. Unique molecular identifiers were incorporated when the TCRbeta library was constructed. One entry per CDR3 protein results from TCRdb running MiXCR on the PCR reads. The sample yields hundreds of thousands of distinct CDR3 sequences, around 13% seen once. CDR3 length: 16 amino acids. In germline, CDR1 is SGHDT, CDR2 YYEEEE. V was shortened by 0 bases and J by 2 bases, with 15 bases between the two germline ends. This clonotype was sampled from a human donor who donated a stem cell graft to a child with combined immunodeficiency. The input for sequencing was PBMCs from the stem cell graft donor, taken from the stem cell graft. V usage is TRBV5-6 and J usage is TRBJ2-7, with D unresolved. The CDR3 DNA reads TGTGCCAGCAGCTTGGGGTCTGGGAAATTCGCCTACGAGCAGTACTTC. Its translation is CASSLGSGKFAYEQYF. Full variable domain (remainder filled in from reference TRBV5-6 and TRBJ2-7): DAGVTQSPTHLIKTRGQQVTLRCSPKSGHDTVSWYQQALGQGPQFIFQYYEEEERQRGNFPDRFSGHQFPNYSSELNVNALLLGDSALYLCASSLGSGKFAYEQYFGPGTRLTVT.